The 2 T cell receptor beta chains given below trace back to one sample, sequenced in a study of blood T cells in healthy people across ages. The second PCR ran about 6 to 12 cycles with a sample-barcoded 5' primer and J-beta primers. TCRdb re-called the 5' RACE reads through MiXCR, storing one row per CDR3 protein. The sample contains under 1,000,000 distinct CDR3 sequences, about half of which appear only once. Sequencing was done on a sample of blood. The receptors were sampled from an elderly man in good health.

This chain connects TRBV5-1 to TRBJ2-1; TRBD2 matches 9 bases. Germline CDR1 reads SGHRS; CDR2 reads YFSETQ. This CDR3 comprises 16 residues. The trim removed 3 bases at V and 0 bases at J, leaving 4 bases unmatched. CDR3 DNA: TGCGCCAGCAGCTCTAATAGCGGGAGCTCCTACAATGAGCAGTTCTTC. It yields the protein CASSSNSGSSYNEQFF.

The rearrangement uses TRBV7-2 and TRBJ2-5; the D gene is possibly TRBD1 (6 bases). The CDR3 consists of 15 residues. The V gene's germline CDR1 is SGHTA and CDR2 FQGNSA. Trimming shortened V by 6 bases and J by 3 bases, and 17 bases separated the two germline ends. CDR3 nucleotide sequence: TGTGCCAGCAGGCGACAGGTCCGAGAAGAAGAGACCCAGTACTTC. It encodes CASRRQVREEETQYF.